The present TCR beta chain was sequenced within a study of blood T cell repertoires in COVID-19. The CDR3 contains 15 residues. The V gene end was trimmed by 0 bases and the J gene end by 8 bases; junction bases not matched to a gene: 7. Germline V CDR1 and CDR2: MGHDK, SYGVNS. Original processing notes: Using reference gene primer amplification, nucleated cell counts were estimated. The data were produced by immunoSEQ multiplex PCR, yet TCRdb's version contains in-frame clones alone and is incomplete. V and J calls and clone size are those listed in that table; D and trimming were worked out from the DNA. The table shows 200,000 or so clones, with less than 90% occurring only once.

The rearrangement joins TRBV25-1 to TRBJ1-2, with 9 bases lining up with TRBD1. This sequence was found in a middle-aged man with active or convalescent COVID-19. The specimen sequenced was peripheral blood. The CDR3 here is CASSEYPGTGNGYTF. DNA for the CDR3: TGTGCCAGCAGTGAATATCCGGGGACAGGGAACGGCTACACCTTC.